This entry concerns a single T cell receptor beta chain. Trimming left V 3 bases short and J 7 bases short, with 12 bases between. The CDR3 loop spans 13 amino acids. The data stem from a study of blood T cell repertoires in COVID-19. Study-wide background: Collection of acute and convalescent COVID-19 samples took place in the United States, Italy and Spain. Nucleic acid was either cDNA or gDNA, and it came from T cells, B-cell-depleted T cells, or PBMCs.

Original data processing: Estimated nucleated cell counts came from reference gene primer amplification. Produced via immunoSEQ multiplex PCR; TCRdb's table is partial and in-frame only. V, J and clone size are taken as reported in that table, and D and trimming were inferred from the DNA itself. The sample lists over 90,000 clones; roughly 90% were seen once. The receptor's source is a human donor in a cohort sampled during active COVID-19. The rearrangement links TRBV12-3 or TRBV12-4 to TRBJ2-5, with D possibly being TRBD1 (6 bases). Sequenced material: peripheral blood. This CDR3 is CASSLVQGGTQYF. In nucleotides, the CDR3 is TGTGCCAGCAGTTTGGTCCAAGGGGGGACCCAGTACTTC.